This entry lists 13 T cell receptor beta chains sequenced from one sample in a study of identical twins. TCRdb processed the 5' RACE reads anew with MiXCR; each CDR3 protein has one entry. The table lists some 320,000 distinct CDR3 sequences, 9% to 15% of them singletons. These sequences were also reported in another study, on yellow fever vaccine responses in identical twins.

Sequenced material: CD8+ T cells sorted from blood. The receptor set was obtained from a woman aged 18 to 35 in good health.

This clonotype has ten or more counts. This rearrangement joins TRBV12-3 or TRBV12-4 to TRBJ2-3; D is ambiguous. The V end was cut by 6 bases, the J end by 5 bases, with 15 bases between. The CDR3 consists of 14 residues. The CDR3 DNA reads TGTGCCAGCAGCTACACGGCGGCTCAAGATACGCAGTATTTT. This translates into CASSYTAAQDTQYF.

The chain has TRBV5-4 and TRBJ1-1; D is unresolved. V lost 3 bases to trimming and J lost 0 bases, with 12 bases between them. This CDR3 region has 15 residues. The germline V gene encodes CDR1 SGHNT and CDR2 YYREEE (reference sequence). CDR3 DNA sequence: TGTGCCAGCAGCTCCCTGGGAGGTCTGAACACTGAAGCTTTCTTT. This encodes CASSSLGGLNTEAFF.

The chain couples TRBV27 to TRBJ2-3, with 9 bases lining up with TRBD2. The germline CDR1 and CDR2 sequences are MNHEY and SMNVEV (reference sequence). Trimming cost V 3 bases and J 3 bases; bases outside gene matches: 7. The CDR3 runs 16 residues. The DNA for the CDR3 is TGTGCCAGCAGTTTCTCACTAGCGGGCGTAACAGATACGCAGTATTTT. It specifies CASSFSLAGVTDTQYF.

This clonotype was seen a few times. V and J are TRBV25-1 and TRBJ2-5; TRBD2 matches 7 bases. This CDR3 spans 15 amino acids. CDR1 and CDR2 (germline): MGHDK, SYGVNS. With 2 bases clipped from V and 5 bases from J, the junction kept 8 bases outside the gene matches. The CDR3 protein is CASSEEGWGGETQYF. The CDR3 DNA reads as TGTGCCAGCAGTGAAGAGGGTTGGGGGGGGGAGACCCAGTACTTC.

V and J are TRBV3-1 and TRBJ2-5; D is undetermined. In germline, CDR1 is LGHDT, CDR2 YNNKEL (reference sequence). This CDR3 comprises 14 residues. Trimming removed 0 bases at V and 1 base at J, with 6 bases between. CDR3 in DNA: TGTGCCAGCAGCCAAGAAGCCTCCCAAGAGACCCAGTACTTC. It codes for CASSQEASQETQYF.

This clonotype was counted ten times or more. The CDR3 DNA follows: TGTGCCACCAGCGAACGGACAGGGGCCTCCTACGAGCAGTACTTC. The encoded protein is CATSERTGASYEQYF. This chain links TRBV15 with TRBJ2-7; 9 bases map to TRBD1. CDR1 LNHNV and CDR2 YYDKDF come from the germline V gene (reference sequence). V dropped 5 bases and J dropped 0; count of bases not matched to a gene: 5. The CDR3 extends over 15 amino acids.

V gene TRBV10-3 combines with J gene TRBJ1-2; D is ambiguous. Germline V lookup: CDR1 ENHRY, CDR2 SYGVKD. Trimming shortened V by 4 bases and J by 4 bases, and 10 bases separated the two germline ends. CDR3 length: 13 amino acids. CDR3 sequence (DNA): TGTGCCATCAGTGTTGATCCCTTCTATGGCTACACCTTC. Protein sequence: CAISVDPFYGYTF.

This clonotype has a count of ten or more. The J gene is TRBJ2-5, the V gene TRBV25-1; D unclear. V lost 1 base and J 2 bases, leaving 5 bases between the germline ends. The CDR3 has 13 amino acids. Germline CDR1 is MGHDK and CDR2 is SYGVNS. CDR3 nucleotide sequence: TGTGCCAGCAGTGAATGGGAACAAGAGACCCAGTACTTC. Translated, it gives CASSEWEQETQYF.

This clonotype occurred many times. The chain joins TRBV14 to TRBJ2-1, with TRBD2 matching 7 bases. The V gene end was trimmed by 1 base and the J gene end by 0 bases; junction bases not matched to a gene: 6. Germline loops: CDR1 SGHDN, CDR2 FVKESK. The CDR3 totals 17 residues. CDR3 in amino acids: CASSQGASGSSYNEQFF. For the CDR3, the DNA is TGTGCCAGCAGCCAAGGCGCTAGCGGAAGCTCCTACAATGAGCAGTTCTTC.

This clonotype has only a few counts. V gene TRBV11-2 combines with J gene TRBJ2-7; 10 positions match TRBD2. This CDR3 comprises 17 residues. The V and J ends lost 4 bases and 5 bases, in that order; junction bases with no gene match: 14. The germline V gene has CDR1 SGHAT and CDR2 FQNNGV. The CDR3 DNA is TGTGCCAGCAGCTCCCGACTGAGGTCTAGCGGGAGTAACGAGCAGTACTTC. Translating it yields CASSSRLRSSGSNEQYF. The whole variable domain, remainder taken from reference TRBV11-2 and TRBJ2-7, is EAGVAQSPRYKIIEKRQSVAFWCNPISGHATLYWYQQILGQGPKLLIQFQNNGVVDDSQLPKDRFSAERLKGVDSTLKIQPAKLEDSAVYLCASSSRLRSSGSNEQYFGPGTRLTVT.

This clonotype was counted between two and nine times. The J gene is TRBJ2-3, the V gene TRBV11-2; D not resolved. There are 13 residues in the CDR3. Germline CDR1 and CDR2: SGHAT and FQNNGV. V was shortened by 7 bases and J by 5 bases, with 13 bases between the two germline ends. The CDR3 DNA is TGTGCCAGCAAGGACGGAACAAGAGATACGCAGTATTTT. This sequence encodes CASKDGTRDTQYF.

This chain joins TRBV28 and TRBJ2-7; 10 bases line up with TRBD2. Germline CDR1 reads MDHEN; CDR2 reads SYDVKM. The length of the CDR3 is 15 residues. Unmatched junction bases numbered 4, after V lost 3 bases and J lost 2 bases. DNA for the CDR3: TGTGCCAGCAGTTTTCAACTAGCGGGACCCTACGAGCAGTACTTC. Encoded protein: CASSFQLAGPYEQYF.

There are many counts of this clonotype. The chain couples TRBV4-1 to TRBJ2-7; possible D gene TRBD1, 6 bases. Germline CDR1 and CDR2: MGHRA and YSYEKL. V was clipped by 1 base and J by 6 bases, with 10 bases between them. The CDR3 contains 13 residues. The CDR3 DNA reads as TGCGCCAGCAGCCAAGTAACAGGGACCGAGCAGTACGTC. Translated, it gives CASSQVTGTEQYV.